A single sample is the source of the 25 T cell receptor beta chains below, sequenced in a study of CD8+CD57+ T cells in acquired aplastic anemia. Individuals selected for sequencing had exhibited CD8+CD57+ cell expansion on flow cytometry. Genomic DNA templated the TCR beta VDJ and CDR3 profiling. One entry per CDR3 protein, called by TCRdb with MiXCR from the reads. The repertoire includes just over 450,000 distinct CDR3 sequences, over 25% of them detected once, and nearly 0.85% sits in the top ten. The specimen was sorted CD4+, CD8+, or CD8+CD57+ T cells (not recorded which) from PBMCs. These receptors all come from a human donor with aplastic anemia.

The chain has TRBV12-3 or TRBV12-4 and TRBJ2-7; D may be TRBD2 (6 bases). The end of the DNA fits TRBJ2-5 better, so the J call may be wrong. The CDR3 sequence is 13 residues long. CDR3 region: CASSLTSWETQYF. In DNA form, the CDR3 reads TGTGCCAGCAGTTTAACTAGCTGGGAGACCCAGTACTTC.

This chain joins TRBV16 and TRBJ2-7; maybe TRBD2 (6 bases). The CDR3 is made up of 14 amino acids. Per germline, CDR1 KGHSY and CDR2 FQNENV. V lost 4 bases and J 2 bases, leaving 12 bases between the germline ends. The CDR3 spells CASSRAGSTYEQYF. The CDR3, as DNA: TGTGCCAGCAGCCGAGCGGGCTCGACCTACGAGCAGTACTTC.

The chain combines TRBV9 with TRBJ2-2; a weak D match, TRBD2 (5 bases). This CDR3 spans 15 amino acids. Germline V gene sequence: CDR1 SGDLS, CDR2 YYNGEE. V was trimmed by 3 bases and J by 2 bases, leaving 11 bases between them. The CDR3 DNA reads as TGTGCCAGCAGCGCCGACACTAGAAACACCGGGGAGCTGTTTTTT. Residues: CASSADTRNTGELFF.

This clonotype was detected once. The DNA for the CDR3 is TGTGCCAGCTTAGGGGGGGTGAACTATGGCTACACCTTC. Its translation: CASLGGVNYGYTF. V gene TRBV25-1 combines with J gene TRBJ1-2, with a weak D call TRBD1 (6 bases). Germline V gives CDR1 MGHDK, CDR2 SYGVNS. The germline V and J ends were trimmed by 8 bases and 2 bases, with 12 bases remaining between them. This CDR3 has 13 amino acids.

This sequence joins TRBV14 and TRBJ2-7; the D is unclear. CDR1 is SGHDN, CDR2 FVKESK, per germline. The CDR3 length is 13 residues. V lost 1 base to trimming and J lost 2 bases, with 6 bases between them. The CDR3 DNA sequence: TGTGCCAGCAGCCAAGTCAGGACCTACGAGCAGTACTTC. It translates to CASSQVRTYEQYF.

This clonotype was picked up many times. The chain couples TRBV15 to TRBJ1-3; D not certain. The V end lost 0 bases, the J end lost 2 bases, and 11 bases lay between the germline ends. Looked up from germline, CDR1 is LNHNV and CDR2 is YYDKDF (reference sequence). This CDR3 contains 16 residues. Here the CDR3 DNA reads TGTGCCACCAGCAGAGATAGGAGCGCAACTGGAAACACCATATATTTT. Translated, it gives CATSRDRSATGNTIYF.

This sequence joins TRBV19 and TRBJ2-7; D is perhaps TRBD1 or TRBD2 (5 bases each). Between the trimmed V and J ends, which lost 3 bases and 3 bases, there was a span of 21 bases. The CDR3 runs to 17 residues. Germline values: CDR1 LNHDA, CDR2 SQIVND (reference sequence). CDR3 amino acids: CASSILGSGHSIYEQYF. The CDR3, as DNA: TGTGCCAGTAGTATCTTAGGTTCGGGGCACTCCATCTACGAGCAGTACTTC.

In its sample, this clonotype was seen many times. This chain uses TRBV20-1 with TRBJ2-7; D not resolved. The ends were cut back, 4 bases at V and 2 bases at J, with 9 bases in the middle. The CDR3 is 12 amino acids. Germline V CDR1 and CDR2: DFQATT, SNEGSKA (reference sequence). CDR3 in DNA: TGCAGTGCTATCGGCCCCGCCTACGAGCAGTACTTC. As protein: CSAIGPAYEQYF.

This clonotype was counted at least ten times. CDR3 bases: TGTGCCAGCAGCAACGGGCAGAGCTATGGCTACACCTTC. Translating it yields CASSNGQSYGYTF. This chain links TRBV7-2 with TRBJ1-2; D is ambiguous. From germline, CDR1 is SGHTA and CDR2 FQGNSA. The CDR3 runs to 13 residues. The V and J ends lost 5 bases and 4 bases respectively, with 11 bases between them.

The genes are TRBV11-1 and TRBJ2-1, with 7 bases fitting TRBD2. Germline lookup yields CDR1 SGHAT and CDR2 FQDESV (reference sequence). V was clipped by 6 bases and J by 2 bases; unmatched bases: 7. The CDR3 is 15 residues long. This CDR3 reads CASSYGGSAYNEQFF. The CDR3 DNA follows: TGTGCCAGCAGTTACGGCGGGAGCGCCTACAATGAGCAGTTCTTC.

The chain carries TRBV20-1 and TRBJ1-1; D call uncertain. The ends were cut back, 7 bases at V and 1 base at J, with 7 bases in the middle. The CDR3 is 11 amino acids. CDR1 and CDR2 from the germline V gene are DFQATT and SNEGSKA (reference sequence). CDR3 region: CSGTENTEAFF. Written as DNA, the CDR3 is TGCAGTGGGACCGAGAACACTGAAGCTTTCTTT.

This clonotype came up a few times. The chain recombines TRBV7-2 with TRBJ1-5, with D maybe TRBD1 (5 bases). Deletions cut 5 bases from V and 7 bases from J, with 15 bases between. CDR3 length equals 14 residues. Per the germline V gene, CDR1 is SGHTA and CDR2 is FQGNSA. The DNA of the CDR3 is TGTGCCAGCAGCCGGACGGGGGGGTACCAGCCCCAGCATTTT. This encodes CASSRTGGYQPQHF.

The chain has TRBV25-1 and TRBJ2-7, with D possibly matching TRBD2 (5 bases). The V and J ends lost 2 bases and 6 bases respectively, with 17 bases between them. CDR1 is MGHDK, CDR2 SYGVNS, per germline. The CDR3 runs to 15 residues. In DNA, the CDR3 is TGTGCCAGCAGTGAAGCTAGCCCCAGTGTCCTCGAGCAGTACTTC. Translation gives CASSEASPSVLEQYF.

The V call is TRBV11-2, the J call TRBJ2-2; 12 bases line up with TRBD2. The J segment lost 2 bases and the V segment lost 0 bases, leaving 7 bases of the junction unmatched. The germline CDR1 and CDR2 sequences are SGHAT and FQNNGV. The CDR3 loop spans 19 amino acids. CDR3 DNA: TGTGCCAGCAGCTTAGAACTAGCGGGGGGAAATTCAAACACCGGGGAGCTGTTTTTT. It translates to CASSLELAGGNSNTGELFF.

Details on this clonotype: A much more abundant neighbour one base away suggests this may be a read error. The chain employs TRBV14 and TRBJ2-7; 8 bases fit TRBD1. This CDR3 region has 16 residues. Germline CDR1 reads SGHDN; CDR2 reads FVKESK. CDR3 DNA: TGTGCCAGCCGCCAAGCCTTAGGGACAGGCCCCTACGAGCAGTACTTC. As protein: CASRQALGTGPYEQYF.

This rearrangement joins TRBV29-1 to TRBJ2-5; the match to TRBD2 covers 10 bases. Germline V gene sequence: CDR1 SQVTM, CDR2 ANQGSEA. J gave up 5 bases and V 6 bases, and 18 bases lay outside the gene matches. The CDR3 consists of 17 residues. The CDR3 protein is CSVENPGGTSGTETQYF. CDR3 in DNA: TGCAGCGTCGAAAATCCAGGGGGCACTAGCGGGACGGAGACCCAGTACTTC.

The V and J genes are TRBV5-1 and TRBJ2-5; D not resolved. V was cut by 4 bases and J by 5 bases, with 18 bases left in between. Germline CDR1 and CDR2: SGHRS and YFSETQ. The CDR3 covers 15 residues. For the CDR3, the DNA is TGCGCCAGCAGCCCCGACCCAACAGTGGCGGAGACCCAGTACTTC. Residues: CASSPDPTVAETQYF.

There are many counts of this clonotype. The chain's CDR3 is CASSFETGNQPQHF. For the CDR3, the DNA is TGTGCCAGCAGCTTCGAGACAGGGAATCAGCCCCAGCATTTT. The rearrangement joins TRBV7-2 to TRBJ1-5, with 7 positions matching TRBD1. After removal of 3 bases from V and 4 bases from J, the junction contained 3 bases not matched to a gene. Germline CDR1 and CDR2: SGHTA and FQGNSA. The CDR3 extends over 14 amino acids.

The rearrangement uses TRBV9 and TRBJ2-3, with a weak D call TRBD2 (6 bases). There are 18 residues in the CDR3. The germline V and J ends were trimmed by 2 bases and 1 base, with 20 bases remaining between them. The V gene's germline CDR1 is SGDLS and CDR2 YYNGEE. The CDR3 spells CASSVASWGVAGTDTQYF. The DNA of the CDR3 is TGTGCCAGCAGCGTTGCCTCGTGGGGGGTTGCAGGCACAGATACGCAGTATTTT.

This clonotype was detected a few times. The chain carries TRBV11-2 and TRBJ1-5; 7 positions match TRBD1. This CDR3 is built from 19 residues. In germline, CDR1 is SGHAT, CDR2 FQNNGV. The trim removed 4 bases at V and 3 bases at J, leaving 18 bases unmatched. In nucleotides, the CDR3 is TGTGCCAGCAGCTCCATCTCGGGACAGAGACCCCTAGACAATCAGCCCCAGCATTTT. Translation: CASSSISGQRPLDNQPQHF.

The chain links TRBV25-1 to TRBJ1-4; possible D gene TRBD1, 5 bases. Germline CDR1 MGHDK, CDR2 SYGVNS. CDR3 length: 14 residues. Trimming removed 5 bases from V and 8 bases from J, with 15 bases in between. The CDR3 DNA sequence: TGTGCCAGCAGTCTGCAGGGACGTCGGGAAAAACTGTTTTTT. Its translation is CASSLQGRREKLFF.

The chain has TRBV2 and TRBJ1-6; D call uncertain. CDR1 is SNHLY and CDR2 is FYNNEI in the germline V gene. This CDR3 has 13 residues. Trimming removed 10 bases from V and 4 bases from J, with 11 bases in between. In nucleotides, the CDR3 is TGTGCCATTCGGGCAGAGTATAATTCACCCCTCCACTTT. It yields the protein CAIRAEYNSPLHF.

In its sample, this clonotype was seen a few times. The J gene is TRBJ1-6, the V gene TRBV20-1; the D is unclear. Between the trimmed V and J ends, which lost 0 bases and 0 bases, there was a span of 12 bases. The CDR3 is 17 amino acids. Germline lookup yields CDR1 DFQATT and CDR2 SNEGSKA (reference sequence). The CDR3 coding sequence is TGCAGTGCTAGAGATCCAGAAGTAAGCTCCTATAATTCACCCCTCCACTTT. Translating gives CSARDPEVSSYNSPLHF.

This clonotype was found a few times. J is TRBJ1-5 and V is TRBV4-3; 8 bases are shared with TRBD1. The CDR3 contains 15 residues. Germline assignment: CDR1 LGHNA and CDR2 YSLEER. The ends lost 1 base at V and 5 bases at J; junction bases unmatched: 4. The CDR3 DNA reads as TGCGCCAGCAGCCAAGGAGGACAGGGAGATCAGCCCCAGCATTTT. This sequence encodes CASSQGGQGDQPQHF.

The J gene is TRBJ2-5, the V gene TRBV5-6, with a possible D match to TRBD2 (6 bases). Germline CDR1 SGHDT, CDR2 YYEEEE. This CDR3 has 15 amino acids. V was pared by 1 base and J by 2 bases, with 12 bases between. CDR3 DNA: TGTGCCAGCAGCTTGCTGGGGCGGGGTCAAGAGACCCAGTACTTC. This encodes CASSLLGRGQETQYF.